What follows are 29 T cell receptor beta chains derived from one specimen sequenced in a study of blood T cell repertoires in COVID-19. Here immunoSEQ multiplex PCR was the method, and the copy in TCRdb shows in-frame clones only, minus some. Among about 220,000 clones, 75% to 90% were seen once, and the ten largest hold approximately 5.3%. The specimen was peripheral blood. The receptors shown here come from a human donor in a cohort sampled during active COVID-19.

The chain has TRBV28 and TRBJ1-2; maybe TRBD1 (5 bases). The CDR3 runs to 16 residues. Trimming removed 6 bases from V and 4 bases from J, with 21 bases in between. From germline, CDR1 is MDHEN and CDR2 SYDVKM. This CDR3 reads CASSGLPAGLGYGYTF. CDR3 sequence (DNA): TGTGCCAGCAGCGGCTTGCCGGCGGGGCTAGGCTATGGCTACACCTTC.

This clone showed up just once. The chain employs TRBV5-1 and TRBJ1-6; D is possibly TRBD1 (5 bases). Trimming removed 0 bases at V and 10 bases at J, with 14 bases between. The germline V gene encodes CDR1 SGHRS and CDR2 YFSETQ. This CDR3 has 15 residues. CDR3 sequence: CASSLDGQGGSPLHF. CDR3 nucleotides: TGCGCCAGCAGCTTGGATGGGCAGGGCGGATCACCCCTCCACTTT.

On this clone itself: The same CDR3 is also encoded by other DNA sequences in this sample. V gene TRBV5-1 combines with J gene TRBJ1-2; 11 bases line up with TRBD1. This CDR3 has 17 amino acids. Germline CDR1 reads SGHRS; CDR2 reads YFSETQ. Trimming cost V 0 bases and J 0 bases; bases outside gene matches: 4. The CDR3 region is CASSLAGTGGPNYGYTF. CDR3 coding DNA: TGCGCCAGCAGCTTGGCCGGGACAGGGGGTCCTAACTATGGCTACACCTTC.

The V call is TRBV19, the J call TRBJ1-5; TRBD1 might be the D (6 bases). This CDR3 contains 13 residues. The V gene's germline CDR1 is LNHDA and CDR2 SQIVND (reference sequence). V lost 7 bases to trimming and J lost 4 bases, with 11 bases between them. The chain's CDR3 is CASKYGQNQPQHF. The CDR3 DNA reads as TGTGCCAGTAAGTACGGACAGAATCAGCCCCAGCATTTT.

The J gene is TRBJ1-2, the V gene TRBV15; D gene ambiguous. CDR3 size: 13 residues. Trimming stripped 0 bases from V and 4 bases from J, with 6 bases between. CDR1 and CDR2 from the germline V gene are LNHNV and YYDKDF (reference sequence). The DNA of the CDR3 is TGTGCCACCAGCAGAGACGGTTCCTATGGCTACACCTTC. Its protein product is CATSRDGSYGYTF.

This chain uses TRBV2 with TRBJ1-3; tentatively, D is TRBD1 (6 bases). This CDR3 has 11 residues. V was cut by 8 bases and J by 9 bases, with 11 bases left in between. Germline CDR1 SNHLY, CDR2 FYNNEI. In nucleotides, the CDR3 is TGTGCCAGCGGGGGGGGCGTCACCATATATTTT. Translating it yields CASGGGVTIYF.

The CDR3 DNA follows: TGTGCCAGCAGCCAGAGGACTAGCGGGAGTTCCTACGAGCAGTACTTC. Translated, it gives CASSQRTSGSSYEQYF. The chain is built from TRBV7-2 and TRBJ2-7; 13 positions match TRBD2. Trimming cost V 5 bases and J 1 base; bases outside gene matches: 5. Germline V gene data show CDR1 as SGHTA and CDR2 as FQGNSA. The CDR3 spans 16 residues. The complete variable domain, with remaining parts taken from reference TRBV7-2 and TRBJ2-7, reads GAGVSQSPSNKVTEKGKDVELRCDPISGHTALYWYRQSLGQGLEFLIYFQGNSAPDKSGLPSDRFSAERTGGSVSTLTIQRTQQEDSAVYLCASSQRTSGSSYEQYFGPGTRLTVT.

This clone came up once. The chain couples TRBV7-2 to TRBJ2-2; 12 bases are a match to TRBD1. The ends lost 0 bases at V and 1 base at J; junction bases unmatched: 3. Germline V gene sequence: CDR1 SGHTA, CDR2 FQGNSA. The CDR3 is 18 residues long. CDR3 in amino acids: CASSLAGTGGQNTGELFF. The CDR3 bases are TGTGCCAGCAGCTTAGCGGGGACAGGGGGCCAGAACACCGGGGAGCTGTTTTTT. The entire variable domain, with the rest obtained from reference TRBV7-2 and TRBJ2-2, is as follows: GAGVSQSPSNKVTEKGKDVELRCDPISGHTALYWYRQSLGQGLEFLIYFQGNSAPDKSGLPSDRFSAERTGGSVSTLTIQRTQQEDSAVYLCASSLAGTGGQNTGELFFGEGSRLTVL.

The V gene is TRBV7-3, the J gene TRBJ2-2; 7 nucleotides align to TRBD2. Germline V gene data show CDR1 as SGHTA and CDR2 as FQGTGA. This CDR3 region has 15 residues. After removal of 2 bases from V and 7 bases from J, the junction contained 7 bases not matched to a gene. In DNA form, the CDR3 reads TGTGCCAGCAGCTTAGCGGGAGATAGGAACGGGGAGCTGTTTTTT. Its protein product is CASSLAGDRNGELFF.

This clone was found once. This chain links TRBV9 with TRBJ2-7; perhaps TRBD1 as D (5 bases). The CDR3 contains 13 residues. V was shortened by 0 bases and J by 2 bases, with 6 bases between the two germline ends. CDR1 and CDR2 (germline): SGDLS, YYNGEE. CDR3 sequence (DNA): TGTGCCAGCAGCGTAGGACAGACCTACGAGCAGTACTTC. Its translation: CASSVGQTYEQYF.

The rearrangement joins TRBV28 to TRBJ1-2, with D hard to call. Trimming removed 4 bases at V and 8 bases at J, with 11 bases between. The CDR3 is 12 residues long. Germline CDR1 reads MDHEN; CDR2 reads SYDVKM. The CDR3 region has the DNA TGTGCCAGCAGTTCCCCTCCGGGGGGCTACACCTTC. Translating it yields CASSSPPGGYTF.

This sequence joins TRBV30 and TRBJ1-1, with TRBD1 as a possible D gene (6 bases). CDR1 and CDR2 (germline): GTSNPN, SVGIG (reference sequence). Trimming shortened V by 2 bases and J by 0 bases, and 10 bases separated the two germline ends. The CDR3 has 14 amino acids. The DNA of the CDR3 is TGTGCCTGGAGTTCGGCAGGGGTGAACACTGAAGCTTTCTTT. It specifies CAWSSAGVNTEAFF.

The chain couples TRBV7-2 to TRBJ2-1, with 15 nucleotides matching TRBD2. After removal of 5 bases from V and 12 bases from J, the junction contained 8 bases not matched to a gene. The CDR3 has 15 amino acids. The germline V gene encodes CDR1 SGHTA and CDR2 FQGNSA. The CDR3 DNA reads as TGTGCCAGCAGCCCCCGGACTAGCGGGAGGGCCGCGCAGTTCTTC. Its protein product is CASSPRTSGRAAQFF.

The sample holds a few counts of this clone. This sequence joins TRBV27 and TRBJ2-7; TRBD2 agrees at 9 bases. The V segment lost 0 bases and the J segment 4 bases; nucleotides outside the gene matches: 4. The CDR3 covers 15 residues. Germline V gives CDR1 MNHEY, CDR2 SMNVEV (reference sequence). The chain's CDR3 is CASSLSGSGRYEQYF. CDR3 coding DNA: TGTGCCAGCAGTTTATCTGGTAGCGGGAGATACGAGCAGTACTTC.

This CDR3 reads CASSYSMTSGITGELFF. The CDR3 coding sequence is TGTGCCAGCAGTTACTCTATGACTAGCGGGATTACCGGGGAGCTGTTTTTT. The chain couples TRBV6-2 or TRBV6-3 to TRBJ2-2; 11 bases line up with TRBD2. This CDR3 comprises 17 residues. V lost 0 bases to trimming and J lost 5 bases; unmatched junction nucleotides: 5. Germline V gene sequence: CDR1 MNHEY, CDR2 SVGEGT.

The rearrangement links TRBV25-1 to TRBJ1-3, with a weak D call TRBD1 (6 bases). CDR3 length equals 17 residues. The V gene lost 1 base and the J gene lost 2 bases, with 15 bases spanning the gap. CDR1 is MGHDK, CDR2 SYGVNS, per germline. CDR3 bases: TGTGCCAGCAGTGAATGGGGCAGGGGAAGGGCTGGAAACACCATATATTTT. Encoded protein: CASSEWGRGRAGNTIYF.

The rearrangement uses TRBV5-4 and TRBJ2-1, with no clear D. The germline V gene encodes CDR1 SGHNT and CDR2 YYREEE (reference sequence). V lost 4 bases and J 9 bases, leaving 11 bases between the germline ends. The CDR3 runs 12 residues. CDR3 sequence (DNA): TGTGCCAGCAGCCCGATCGGTACTGAGCAGTTCTTC. Translation: CASSPIGTEQFF.

The rearrangement uses TRBV28 and TRBJ1-2; D is perhaps TRBD1 (5 bases). Trimming removed 4 bases from V and 5 bases from J, with 11 bases in between. The CDR3 extends over 13 amino acids. CDR1 and CDR2 (germline): MDHEN, SYDVKM. CDR3 DNA: TGTGCCAGCAGTTACGGGGGAGGGTATGGCTACACCTTC. Translating it yields CASSYGGGYGYTF.

V and J are TRBV5-1 and TRBJ2-7, with 10 bases that match TRBD1. This CDR3 is 14 amino acids long. The junction had 9 bases not matched to a gene; V was cut back by 7 bases and J by 5 bases. In germline, CDR1 is SGHRS, CDR2 YFSETQ. The chain's CDR3 is CASSPGQGTHEQYF. The CDR3, as DNA: TGCGCCAGCTCCCCGGGACAGGGGACTCACGAGCAGTACTTC.

The rearrangement links TRBV15 to TRBJ2-2; 10 bases fit TRBD2. The germline V gene has CDR1 LNHNV and CDR2 YYDKDF (reference sequence). Losses at the gene ends were 6 bases for V and 7 bases for J; bases not matched to a gene: 8. CDR3 length: 15 amino acids. The CDR3 protein is CATRAGGPLVGELFF. Here the CDR3 DNA reads TGTGCCACCAGAGCGGGAGGGCCATTAGTCGGGGAGCTGTTTTTT.

This chain links TRBV6-5 with TRBJ1-1; unclear D gene. Trimming cost V 6 bases and J 0 bases, with 8 bases left between them. The germline CDR1 and CDR2 sequences are MNHEY and SVGAGI. The CDR3 spans 13 residues. The CDR3 DNA sequence: TGTGCCAGCAGGGTTACGGTGAACACTGAAGCTTTCTTT. Its translation: CASRVTVNTEAFF.

J is TRBJ2-3 and V is TRBV4-2, with 9 bases identical to TRBD2. Germline V CDR1 and CDR2: LGHNA, YNFKEQ. The V and J ends lost 4 bases and 0 bases, in that order; junction bases with no gene match: 5. The CDR3 loop spans 16 amino acids. CDR3 residues: CASSRRLAESTDTQYF. The CDR3 DNA reads TGTGCCAGCAGCCGGAGACTAGCGGAGAGCACAGATACGCAGTATTTT.

The chain recombines TRBV7-8 with TRBJ2-3, with TRBD1 as a possible D gene (6 bases). V lost 4 bases and J 1 base, leaving 9 bases between the germline ends. Germline CDR1 is SGHVS and CDR2 is FQNEAQ. This CDR3 is 14 amino acids long. CDR3 sequence: CASSSSGGTDTQYF. CDR3 DNA: TGTGCCAGCAGCTCCTCAGGGGGCACAGATACGCAGTATTTT.

The CDR3 DNA follows: TGTGCCAGCAGCTCCGGGACAGGGGGCACGACCCAGTACTTC. Encoded protein: CASSSGTGGTTQYF. This chain links TRBV11-3 with TRBJ2-5; 12 nucleotides align to TRBD1. The J segment lost 7 bases and the V segment lost 4 bases, leaving 4 bases of the junction unmatched. The germline V gene encodes CDR1 SGHNT and CDR2 YENEEA. This CDR3 comprises 14 residues.

The rearrangement links TRBV19 to TRBJ2-3; 7 positions match TRBD1. Germline CDR1 reads LNHDA; CDR2 reads SQIVND (reference sequence). With V trimmed by 9 bases and J by 0 bases, 9 bases remained unmatched. This CDR3 spans 15 amino acids. The CDR3 nucleotides are TGTGCCAGCCGGCCTGGACAGGCTAGCACAGATACGCAGTATTTT. It is translated as CASRPGQASTDTQYF.

To note about this clone: The sample carries other DNA sequences with the same CDR3. The V gene is TRBV18, the J gene TRBJ1-2; perhaps TRBD1 as D (5 bases). This CDR3 is 13 amino acids long. Trimming removed 3 bases from V and 4 bases from J, with 9 bases in between. Germline lookup yields CDR1 KGHSH and CDR2 LQKENI. The chain's CDR3 is CASSPSGGYGYTF. The CDR3 DNA reads TGTGCCAGCTCACCGTCCGGGGGCTATGGCTACACCTTC.

The chain joins TRBV14 to TRBJ2-7; D unclear. V was trimmed by 4 bases and J by 3 bases, leaving 4 bases between them. The CDR3 consists of 11 residues. Per germline, CDR1 SGHDN and CDR2 FVKESK. The DNA of the CDR3 is TGTGCCAGCAGCCGAGGCTACGAGCAGTACTTC. As protein: CASSRGYEQYF. Supplemented by reference TRBV14 and TRBJ2-7, the full variable domain reads EAGVTQFPSHSVIEKGQTVTLRCDPISGHDNLYWYRRVMGKEIKFLLHFVKESKQDESGMPNNRFLAERTGGTYSTLKVQPAELEDSGVYFCASSRGYEQYFGPGTRLTVT.

The genes are TRBV6-5 and TRBJ2-5; the match to TRBD1 covers 7 bases. The CDR3 covers 14 residues. After removal of 2 bases from V and 5 bases from J, the junction contained 5 bases not matched to a gene. From germline, CDR1 is MNHEY and CDR2 SVGAGI. The CDR3 DNA follows: TGTGCCAGCAGTTACGCCCAGGGGGTCGAGACCCAGTACTTC. Its translation is CASSYAQGVETQYF.

This chain joins TRBV3-1 (or the pseudogene TRBV3-2) and TRBJ1-2; 7 bases fit TRBD1. The CDR3 totals 14 residues. The ends lost 6 bases at V and 6 bases at J; junction bases unmatched: 10. Looked up from germline, CDR1 is LGHDT and CDR2 is YNNKEL (reference sequence). The CDR3 DNA follows: TGTGCCAGCAGACGAGACAGGGTAGGAGATGGCTACACCTTC. Protein product: CASRRDRVGDGYTF.